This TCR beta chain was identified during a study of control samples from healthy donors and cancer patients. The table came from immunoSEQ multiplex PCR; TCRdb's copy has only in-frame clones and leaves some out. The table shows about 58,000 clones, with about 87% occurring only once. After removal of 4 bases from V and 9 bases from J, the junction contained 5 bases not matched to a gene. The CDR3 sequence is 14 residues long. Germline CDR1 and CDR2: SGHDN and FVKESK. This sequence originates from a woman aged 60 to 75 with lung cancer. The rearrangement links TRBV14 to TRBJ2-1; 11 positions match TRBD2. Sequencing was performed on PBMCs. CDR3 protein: CASSLLAGGVEQFF. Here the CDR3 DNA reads TGTGCCAGCAGCCTCTTAGCGGGAGGGGTTGAGCAGTTCTTC.